A selection of T cell receptor beta chains follows, all from one sample in a study of glioma-infiltrating T cells. Using its own MiXCR run on the multiplex PCR reads, TCRdb lists one record per CDR3 protein. The sample shows roughly 350,000 distinct CDR3 sequences, more than 35% of them seen only once. Sequencing was carried out using glioma tissue, nonneoplastic brain tissue, or PBMCs (not recorded which). The receptor source for this set is a human donor with low-grade glioma or glioblastoma, undergoing nonglioma brain surgery, or in good health (not recorded which). Both conserved end residues are part of each CDR3. Fields, in order: CDR3 length, clone size, J gene, D gene, V gene, CDR3 protein, CDR3 DNA. A D gene is named only where the DNA matches it firmly. Clone size is given for some rows only: seen once, a few or many times, or a class if the clone is expanded.

CDR3 length: 12; clone size: many; J gene: TRBJ1-1; D gene: -; V gene: TRBV28; CDR3 protein: CASIASPTEAFF; CDR3 DNA: TGTGCCAGCATCGCCAGTCCCACTGAAGCTTTCTTT
CDR3 length: 15; clone size: -; J gene: TRBJ2-7; D gene: -; V gene: TRBV7-2; CDR3 protein: CASSLDAGRFYEQYF; CDR3 DNA: TGTGCCAGCAGCTTAGATGCGGGACGGTTCTACGAGCAGTACTTC
CDR3 length: 13; clone size: -; J gene: TRBJ2-3; D gene: TRBD2; V gene: TRBV20-1; CDR3 protein: CSASPGGDLLQYF; CDR3 DNA: TGCAGTGCTAGTCCGGGGGGGGACCTCCTTCAGTATTTT
CDR3 length: 14; clone size: -; J gene: TRBJ1-1; D gene: -; V gene: TRBV7-2; CDR3 protein: CASSLIGLNTEAFF; CDR3 DNA: TGTGCCAGCAGCTTGATCGGATTGAACACTGAAGCTTTCTTT
CDR3 length: 15; clone size: -; J gene: TRBJ2-7; D gene: TRBD2; V gene: TRBV12-3/TRBV12-4; CDR3 protein: CASSRTSGASYEQYF; CDR3 DNA: TGTGCCAGCAGTCGAACTAGCGGGGCTAGTTACGAGCAGTACTTC
CDR3 length: 14; clone size: -; J gene: TRBJ2-7; D gene: -; V gene: TRBV18; CDR3 protein: CDSSPPWRYNEQYF; CDR3 DNA: TGTGACAGCTCACCACCGTGGCGGTACAATGAGCAGTACTTC
CDR3 length: 15; clone size: -; J gene: TRBJ2-5; D gene: -; V gene: TRBV27; CDR3 protein: CASSSGPRSRKTQNF; CDR3 DNA: TGTGCCAGCAGTTCCGGGCCCCGAAGTCGAAAGACCCAGAACTTC
CDR3 length: 15; clone size: few; J gene: TRBJ2-1; D gene: TRBD2; V gene: TRBV7-2; CDR3 protein: CASSSLAGVVDEQFF; CDR3 DNA: TGTGCCAGCAGCTCACTAGCGGGAGTTGTGGATGAGCAGTTCTTC
CDR3 length: 13; clone size: few; J gene: TRBJ2-1; D gene: -; V gene: TRBV28; CDR3 protein: CASSRDVYGEQFF; CDR3 DNA: TGTGCCAGCAGTCGGGACGTCTATGGTGAGCAGTTCTTC
CDR3 length: 14; clone size: few; J gene: TRBJ1-2; D gene: -; V gene: TRBV20-1; CDR3 protein: CSAKGPSRGYGYTF; CDR3 DNA: TGCAGTGCTAAGGGACCGTCAAGGGGCTATGGCTACACCTTC
CDR3 length: 13; clone size: -; J gene: TRBJ2-7; D gene: TRBD1; V gene: TRBV7-9; CDR3 protein: CASSSDRDHEQYF; CDR3 DNA: TGTGCCAGCAGCTCGGACAGGGACCACGAGCAGTACTTC
CDR3 length: 13; clone size: -; J gene: TRBJ1-6; D gene: -; V gene: TRBV4-1; CDR3 protein: CASSQGVGSPLHF; CDR3 DNA: TGCGCCAGCAGCCAAGGGGTAGGATCACCCCTCCACTTT
CDR3 length: 15; clone size: many; J gene: TRBJ1-2; D gene: -; V gene: TRBV4-3; CDR3 protein: CASSQDHPANYGYTF; CDR3 DNA: TGCGCCAGCAGCCAAGATCACCCAGCCAACTATGGCTACACCTTC
CDR3 length: 17; clone size: -; J gene: TRBJ2-5; D gene: -; V gene: TRBV12-3/TRBV12-4; CDR3 protein: CASSSLPDSRGKETQYF; CDR3 DNA: TGTGCCAGCAGTTCCCTTCCGGACTCACGCGGTAAAGAGACCCAGTACTTC
CDR3 length: 14; clone size: few; J gene: TRBJ1-5; D gene: -; V gene: TRBV10-3; CDR3 protein: CAISETVSNQPQHF; CDR3 DNA: TGTGCCATCAGTGAGACAGTTAGCAATCAGCCCCAGCATTTT
CDR3 length: 13; clone size: many; J gene: TRBJ2-7; D gene: -; V gene: TRBV7-6; CDR3 protein: CASSLGTRGEQYF; CDR3 DNA: TGTGCCAGCAGCCTAGGGACTCGCGGAGAGCAGTACTTC
CDR3 length: 17; clone size: -; J gene: TRBJ1-5; D gene: -; V gene: TRBV20-1; CDR3 protein: CSARGGVGAASNQPQHF; CDR3 DNA: TGCAGTGCTAGGGGGGGCGTGGGGGCAGCTAGCAATCAGCCCCAGCATTTT
CDR3 length: 17; clone size: -; J gene: TRBJ2-3; D gene: TRBD2; V gene: TRBV20-1; CDR3 protein: CSARDLRSSGRGDTQYF; CDR3 DNA: TGCAGTGCTAGAGATCTTCGGTCTAGCGGGCGTGGAGATACGCAGTATTTT
CDR3 length: 14; clone size: few; J gene: TRBJ2-2; D gene: TRBD1; V gene: TRBV7-2; CDR3 protein: CASSFQQGTGELFF; CDR3 DNA: TGTGCCAGCAGCTTCCAACAGGGGACCGGGGAGCTGTTTTTT
CDR3 length: 14; clone size: -; J gene: TRBJ2-3; D gene: -; V gene: TRBV25-1; CDR3 protein: CASSVAGGTDTQYF; CDR3 DNA: TGTGCCAGCAGTGTGGCGGGCGGCACAGATACGCAGTATTTT
CDR3 length: 14; clone size: -; J gene: TRBJ2-3; D gene: -; V gene: TRBV28; CDR3 protein: CASSLPTGTDTQYF; CDR3 DNA: TGTGCCAGCAGTTTGCCGACAGGCACAGATACGCAGTATTTT
CDR3 length: 17; clone size: -; J gene: TRBJ1-1; D gene: TRBD1; V gene: TRBV28; CDR3 protein: CESTRWDRSQSNTEAFF; CDR3 DNA: TGTGAGAGCACCCGTTGGGACAGGTCCCAATCGAACACTGAAGCTTTCTTT
CDR3 length: 13; clone size: -; J gene: TRBJ2-5; D gene: -; V gene: TRBV7-7; CDR3 protein: CARSPRPEETQYF; CDR3 DNA: TGTGCTAGAAGCCCCAGACCAGAAGAGACCCAGTACTTC
CDR3 length: 15; clone size: -; J gene: TRBJ1-2; D gene: TRBD1; V gene: TRBV12-3/TRBV12-4; CDR3 protein: CASSRRDRAYYGYTF; CDR3 DNA: TGTGCCAGCAGCAGGAGGGACAGAGCCTACTATGGCTACACCTTC
CDR3 length: 14; clone size: -; J gene: TRBJ2-7; D gene: TRBD1; V gene: TRBV27; CDR3 protein: CASSLSRQGYEQYF; CDR3 DNA: TGTGCCAGCAGTTTATCAAGACAGGGCTACGAGCAGTACTTC
CDR3 length: 14; clone size: many; J gene: TRBJ1-5; D gene: -; V gene: TRBV4-3; CDR3 protein: CASSQDPFGQPQHF; CDR3 DNA: TGCGCCAGCAGCCAAGATCCTTTCGGACAGCCCCAGCATTTT
CDR3 length: 15; clone size: few; J gene: TRBJ2-7; D gene: TRBD1; V gene: TRBV4-3; CDR3 protein: CASSPQTGASYEQYF; CDR3 DNA: TGCGCCAGCAGCCCCCAGACAGGGGCTAGCTACGAGCAGTACTTC
CDR3 length: 17; clone size: few; J gene: TRBJ2-2; D gene: TRBD2; V gene: TRBV7-3; CDR3 protein: CASSLTRTSGRAGELFF; CDR3 DNA: TGTGCCAGCAGCTTAACGCGGACTAGCGGGAGGGCCGGGGAGCTGTTTTTT
CDR3 length: 13; clone size: -; J gene: TRBJ2-6; D gene: -; V gene: TRBV7-2; CDR3 protein: CAYAISRANVLTF; CDR3 DNA: TGTGCCTATGCTATTTCTAGGGCCAACGTCCTGACTTTC
CDR3 length: 17; clone size: -; J gene: TRBJ1-2; D gene: -; V gene: TRBV4-1; CDR3 protein: CASSHLISRQADYGYTF; CDR3 DNA: TGCGCCAGCAGCCATTTAATCTCGAGGCAGGCTGACTATGGCTACACCTTC
CDR3 length: 16; clone size: few; J gene: TRBJ1-3; D gene: -; V gene: TRBV20-1; CDR3 protein: CSARVPVLSSGNTIYF; CDR3 DNA: TGCAGTGCTAGAGTTCCGGTTCTGAGCTCTGGAAACACCATATATTTT
CDR3 length: 16; clone size: once; J gene: TRBJ1-5; D gene: -; V gene: TRBV7-9; CDR3 protein: CASSSRDWRDNQPQHF; CDR3 DNA: TGTGCCAGCAGCTCACGTGACTGGCGGGACAATCAGCCCCAGCATTTT
CDR3 length: 14; clone size: -; J gene: TRBJ2-7; D gene: -; V gene: TRBV20-1; CDR3 protein: CSAWRGGGDYEQYF; CDR3 DNA: TGCAGTGCTTGGAGGGGCGGTGGGGACTACGAGCAGTACTTC
CDR3 length: 12; clone size: many; J gene: TRBJ2-7; D gene: TRBD1; V gene: TRBV6-1; CDR3 protein: CASSSDRDEQYF; CDR3 DNA: TGTGCCAGCTCCTCGGACAGGGACGAGCAGTACTTC
CDR3 length: 16; clone size: -; J gene: TRBJ2-3; D gene: -; V gene: TRBV7-2; CDR3 protein: CASSSSTKTSTDTQYF; CDR3 DNA: TGTGCCAGCAGCTCGTCGACTAAAACTAGCACAGATACGCAGTATTTT
CDR3 length: 14; clone size: few; J gene: TRBJ2-1; D gene: -; V gene: TRBV4-3; CDR3 protein: CASSSDRQDNEQFF; CDR3 DNA: TGCGCCAGCAGCTCGGACAGACAGGACAATGAGCAGTTCTTC
CDR3 length: 17; clone size: many; J gene: TRBJ2-1; D gene: TRBD2; V gene: TRBV27; CDR3 protein: CAGGTSGDSLSYNEQFF; CDR3 DNA: TGTGCCGGGGGGACTAGCGGGGATTCCCTCTCCTACAATGAGCAGTTCTTC
CDR3 length: 16; clone size: -; J gene: TRBJ2-2; D gene: TRBD2; V gene: TRBV6-1; CDR3 protein: CASSERSGRGTGELFF; CDR3 DNA: TGTGCCAGCAGTGAACGAAGCGGGAGGGGGACCGGGGAGCTGTTTTTT
CDR3 length: 13; clone size: -; J gene: TRBJ2-5; D gene: -; V gene: TRBV6-1; CDR3 protein: CASSSGYRETQYF; CDR3 DNA: TGTGCCAGCAGTTCCGGGTACCGGGAGACCCAGTACTTC
CDR3 length: 14; clone size: many; J gene: TRBJ1-1; D gene: TRBD1; V gene: TRBV27; CDR3 protein: CASSIRGLNTEAFF; CDR3 DNA: TGTGCCAGCAGCATCAGGGGGCTGAACACTGAAGCTTTCTTT
CDR3 length: 12; clone size: -; J gene: TRBJ2-7; D gene: TRBD1; V gene: TRBV29-1; CDR3 protein: CSVRTGGDEQYF; CDR3 DNA: TGCAGCGTTAGGACAGGGGGCGACGAGCAGTACTTC
CDR3 length: 15; clone size: few; J gene: TRBJ2-7; D gene: -; V gene: TRBV20-1; CDR3 protein: CSARDILANSYEQYF; CDR3 DNA: TGCAGTGCTAGAGATATCCTAGCGAATTCCTACGAGCAGTACTTC
CDR3 length: 13; clone size: few; J gene: TRBJ1-4; D gene: -; V gene: TRBV20-1; CDR3 protein: CSARIGAREKLFF; CDR3 DNA: TGCAGTGCTAGAATCGGGGCGAGGGAAAAACTGTTTTTT
CDR3 length: 13; clone size: few; J gene: TRBJ1-1; D gene: TRBD1; V gene: TRBV7-2; CDR3 protein: CASSLAEGAAAFF; CDR3 DNA: TGTGCCAGCAGCTTAGCGGAGGGGGCGGCAGCTTTCTTT
CDR3 length: 13; clone size: many; J gene: TRBJ2-5; D gene: TRBD1; V gene: TRBV6-1; CDR3 protein: CASSWDSQETQYF; CDR3 DNA: TGTGCCAGCAGTTGGGACAGTCAAGAGACCCAGTACTTC
CDR3 length: 17; clone size: many; J gene: TRBJ2-3; D gene: TRBD2; V gene: TRBV6-2/TRBV6-3; CDR3 protein: CASSSTMTSRWADTQYF; CDR3 DNA: TGTGCCAGCAGTTCGACCATGACTAGCCGCTGGGCAGATACGCAGTATTTT
CDR3 length: 13; clone size: many; J gene: TRBJ1-1; D gene: -; V gene: TRBV27; CDR3 protein: CASSFRENTEAFF; CDR3 DNA: TGTGCCAGCAGTTTTAGGGAGAACACTGAAGCTTTCTTT
CDR3 length: 15; clone size: -; J gene: TRBJ2-3; D gene: TRBD2; V gene: TRBV5-1; CDR3 protein: CASRASGLLTDTQYF; CDR3 DNA: TGCGCCAGCCGGGCTAGCGGGCTCCTCACAGATACGCAGTATTTT
CDR3 length: 16; clone size: few; J gene: TRBJ1-2; D gene: -; V gene: TRBV6-5; CDR3 protein: CASSYSWRADNYGYTF; CDR3 DNA: TGTGCCAGCAGTTACTCCTGGAGGGCTGATAACTATGGCTACACCTTC
CDR3 length: 16; clone size: once; J gene: TRBJ1-2; D gene: -; V gene: TRBV3-1; CDR3 protein: CASSQADRQGYYGYTF; CDR3 DNA: TGTGCCAGCAGCCAAGCGGATAGGCAGGGGTACTATGGCTACACCTTC
CDR3 length: 14; clone size: few; J gene: TRBJ1-2; D gene: -; V gene: TRBV6-1; CDR3 protein: CASTLHVSNYGYTF; CDR3 DNA: TGTGCCAGCACCTTACACGTTTCTAACTATGGCTACACCTTC
CDR3 length: 12; clone size: many; J gene: TRBJ1-6; D gene: TRBD1; V gene: TRBV28; CDR3 protein: CASSYRGAPLHF; CDR3 DNA: TGTGCCAGCAGTTACAGGGGGGCACCCCTCCACTTT
CDR3 length: 14; clone size: -; J gene: TRBJ2-7; D gene: TRBD2; V gene: TRBV14; CDR3 protein: CASSQKAGAYEQYF; CDR3 DNA: TGTGCCAGCAGCCAAAAAGCGGGAGCCTACGAGCAGTACTTC
CDR3 length: 14; clone size: -; J gene: TRBJ1-1; D gene: TRBD1; V gene: TRBV28; CDR3 protein: CASSPTGGGYEAFF; CDR3 DNA: TGTGCCAGCAGTCCGACAGGGGGCGGTTATGAAGCTTTCTTT
CDR3 length: 17; clone size: -; J gene: TRBJ1-5; D gene: TRBD1; V gene: TRBV27; CDR3 protein: CASRQGGPSSGNQPQHF; CDR3 DNA: TGTGCCAGCAGGCAGGGGGGCCCTTCTAGCGGCAATCAGCCCCAGCATTTT
CDR3 length: 13; clone size: few; J gene: TRBJ1-2; D gene: -; V gene: TRBV10-3; CDR3 protein: CAISEVSHYGYTF; CDR3 DNA: TGTGCCATCAGTGAGGTCTCCCACTATGGCTACACCTTC
CDR3 length: 17; clone size: few; J gene: TRBJ1-6; D gene: -; V gene: TRBV7-2; CDR3 protein: CASSLGHGARDNSPLHF; CDR3 DNA: TGTGCCAGCAGCTTAGGTCATGGGGCTCGGGATAATTCACCCCTCCACTTT
CDR3 length: 12; clone size: many; J gene: TRBJ2-3; D gene: -; V gene: TRBV27; CDR3 protein: CASRKSTDTQYF; CDR3 DNA: TGTGCCAGCAGGAAGAGCACAGATACGCAGTATTTT
CDR3 length: 15; clone size: many; J gene: TRBJ1-1; D gene: -; V gene: TRBV15; CDR3 protein: CATSRDVGDSTEAFF; CDR3 DNA: TGTGCCACCAGCAGAGATGTAGGGGACTCCACTGAAGCTTTCTTT
CDR3 length: 18; clone size: few; J gene: TRBJ2-7; D gene: TRBD2; V gene: TRBV7-9; CDR3 protein: CASSPGRGGTPSSYEQYF; CDR3 DNA: TGTGCCAGCAGCCCCGGGAGGGGGGGGACACCCAGCTCCTACGAGCAGTACTTC